Shown below are 30 T cell receptor beta chains from a single sample sequenced in a study of a mutant IDH1 vaccine in newly diagnosed glioma. Time point indicated: baseline, week 1 (first vaccination visit). The treatment here: pre-vaccination baseline after standard-of-care therapy. Produced via immunoSEQ multiplex PCR; TCRdb's table is partial and in-frame only. The sample has over 80,000 clones, about 90% seen once. Sequencing was performed on PBMCs, taken from a glioma patient treated with radiotherapy, temozolomide or both. The receptor set was obtained from a woman between 45 and 60 years old with glioma.

The chain carries TRBV29-1 and TRBJ2-7; 9 nucleotides match TRBD1. The CDR3 runs 11 residues. Germline CDR1 SQVTM, CDR2 ANQGSEA. V shed 4 bases, J shed 5 bases, and the junction held 0 bases outside the gene matches. Here the CDR3 reads CSVGDRDEQYF. The CDR3 coding sequence is TGCAGCGTTGGGGACAGGGACGAGCAGTACTTC.

CDR3: CASRSGTDNSPLHF. In DNA, the CDR3 is TGTGCCAGCCGCTCCGGGACAGACAATTCACCCCTCCACTTT. The chain carries TRBV5-4 and TRBJ1-6; 7 bases agree with TRBD1. Looked up from germline, CDR1 is SGHNT and CDR2 is YYREEE (reference sequence). The CDR3 is made up of 14 amino acids. Trimming at V came to 7 bases and at J to 7 bases, leaving 8 bases not matched to a gene.

This clone was found once. The CDR3 nucleotides are TGTGCCAGCAGTCCCTGGGGGAGGCATCAGCCCCAGCATTTT. The encoded protein is CASSPWGRHQPQHF. This chain joins TRBV28 and TRBJ1-5; maybe TRBD1 (5 bases). The V end was cut by 5 bases, the J end by 5 bases, with 13 bases between. CDR1 is MDHEN, CDR2 SYDVKM, per germline. The CDR3 spans 14 residues.

The CDR3 protein is CAISGGQGLDGYTF. CDR3 DNA: TGTGCCATCAGTGGTGGACAGGGGTTAGATGGCTACACCTTC. V and J are TRBV10-3 and TRBJ1-2; 9 bases are shared with TRBD1. V trimming: 4 bases; J trimming: 6 bases; junction bases outside the gene matches: 6. Germline lookup yields CDR1 ENHRY and CDR2 SYGVKD. The CDR3 is 14 residues long.

CDR3 in amino acids: CASSIRAGDQPQHF. The CDR3 DNA is TGTGCCAGCAGTATCCGAGCAGGGGATCAGCCCCAGCATTTT. The rearrangement links TRBV7-2 to TRBJ1-5; TRBD1 is a possible D gene (6 bases). The V gene's germline CDR1 is SGHTA and CDR2 FQGNSA. The V gene lost 6 bases and the J gene lost 5 bases, with 14 bases spanning the gap. This CDR3 region has 14 residues.

This clone has only a few counts. V and J are TRBV4-1 and TRBJ1-6, with TRBD1 as a possible D gene (6 bases). Between the trimmed V and J ends, which lost 6 bases and 6 bases, there was a span of 18 bases. The CDR3 is 16 amino acids. Per the germline V gene, CDR1 is MGHRA and CDR2 is YSYEKL. CDR3 nucleotides: TGCGCCAGCAGACCACAGGGTTCATCAACTAATTCACCCCTCCACTTT. The encoded protein is CASRPQGSSTNSPLHF.

The chain links TRBV10-1 to TRBJ2-1, with 8 bases matching TRBD1. The CDR3 covers 15 residues. Germline assignment: CDR1 WNHNN and CDR2 SYGVQD (reference sequence). The V segment lost 0 bases and the J segment 4 bases; nucleotides outside the gene matches: 2. The CDR3 nucleotides are TGCGCCAGCAGTGAGTCCAGGGGGCCGTACAATGAGCAGTTCTTC. It encodes CASSESRGPYNEQFF.

The chain recombines TRBV10-3 with TRBJ2-7, with 8 bases lining up with TRBD2. Unmatched junction bases numbered 7, after V lost 3 bases and J lost 6 bases. Germline V gives CDR1 ENHRY, CDR2 SYGVKD. The CDR3 covers 14 residues. The CDR3 here is CAISDTGRAFEQYF. CDR3 DNA sequence: TGTGCCATCAGTGATACCGGGAGGGCCTTCGAGCAGTACTTC.

The J gene is TRBJ1-4, the V gene TRBV6-1; 8 bases fit TRBD1. CDR3 length: 15 residues. Germline CDR1 is MNHNS and CDR2 is SASEGT. V lost 4 bases, J lost 3 bases, and 4 bases stayed unmatched. As DNA, the CDR3 is TGTGCCAGCAGTGCACCGGGACAGGCTAATGAAAAACTGTTTTTT. This sequence encodes CASSAPGQANEKLFF.

The chain carries TRBV2 and TRBJ2-5, with D tentatively TRBD1 or TRBD2 (5 bases each). The DNA end is a closer match to TRBJ2-7, so the J assignment may be wrong. There are 15 residues in the CDR3. Germline-derived CDR1 and CDR2 are SNHLY and FYNNEI. The CDR3 DNA sequence: TGTGCCAGCACAATCGAGGCCGGGGCGGCCTACGAGCAGTACTTC. It encodes CASTIEAGAAYEQYF.

The rearrangement links TRBV5-6 to TRBJ2-2, with D unresolved. CDR1 is SGHDT and CDR2 is YYEEEE in the germline V gene. The length of the CDR3 is 12 residues. V was pared by 1 base and J by 2 bases, with 0 bases between. The CDR3 spells CASSLNTGELFF. CDR3 nucleotide sequence: TGTGCCAGCAGCTTGAACACCGGGGAGCTGTTTTTT. The full variable domain, in which reference TRBV5-6 and TRBJ2-2 provide the parts outside the CDR3, is DAGVTQSPTHLIKTRGQQVTLRCSPKSGHDTVSWYQQALGQGPQFIFQYYEEEERQRGNFPDRFSGHQFPNYSSELNVNALLLGDSALYLCASSLNTGELFFGEGSRLTVL.

The chain has TRBV9 and TRBJ2-7; D is ambiguous. Trimming stripped 0 bases from V and 4 bases from J, with 14 bases between. CDR1 is SGDLS and CDR2 is YYNGEE in the germline V gene. This CDR3 is 15 amino acids long. This chain's CDR3 is CASSVEPTGNYEQYF. The CDR3 region has the DNA TGTGCCAGCAGCGTAGAGCCCACGGGTAATTACGAGCAGTACTTC.

The chain recombines TRBV28 with TRBJ2-5, with D possibly being TRBD2 (6 bases). Per germline, CDR1 MDHEN and CDR2 SYDVKM. This CDR3 has 13 residues. Between the trimmed V and J ends, which lost 7 bases and 9 bases, there was a span of 18 bases. The CDR3 protein is CASNKDYDEAQYF. In nucleotides, the CDR3 is TGTGCCAGCAACAAGGACTATGACGAGGCCCAGTACTTC.

The chain combines TRBV11-1 with TRBJ2-6, with D uncertain. Looked up from germline, CDR1 is SGHAT and CDR2 is FQDESV (reference sequence). Between the trimmed V and J ends, which lost 1 base and 4 bases, there was a span of 8 bases. The CDR3 contains 15 residues. DNA for the CDR3: TGTGCCAGCAGCTTAGTGGGGTCCGGGGCCAACGTCCTGACTTTC. Its protein product is CASSLVGSGANVLTF. The whole variable domain, remainder taken from reference TRBV11-1 and TRBJ2-6, is EAEVAQSPRYKITEKSQAVAFWCDPISGHATLYWYRQILGQGPELLVQFQDESVVDDSQLPKDRFSAERLKGVDSTLKIQPAELGDSAMYLCASSLVGSGANVLTFGAGSRLTVL.

The chain combines TRBV9 with TRBJ2-1; D unresolved. Trimming removed 0 bases at V and 6 bases at J, with 10 bases between. Germline CDR1 reads SGDLS; CDR2 reads YYNGEE. The CDR3 extends over 14 amino acids. This chain's CDR3 is CASSVGGASNEQFF. The DNA for the CDR3 is TGTGCCAGCAGCGTAGGAGGAGCTTCCAATGAGCAGTTCTTC.

The rearrangement uses TRBV28 and TRBJ1-2, with a tentative D call TRBD1 (6 bases). V was pared by 2 bases and J by 8 bases, with 12 bases between. The germline CDR1 and CDR2 sequences are MDHEN and SYDVKM. This CDR3 has 13 amino acids. CDR3 region: CASSLTGGRGYTF. The CDR3 nucleotides read TGTGCCAGCAGTTTAACTGGGGGCCGAGGCTACACCTTC.

This clone occurred once. The rearrangement links TRBV6-1 to TRBJ2-1, with a possible D match to TRBD1 (6 bases). The CDR3 has 15 amino acids. CDR1 and CDR2 (germline): MNHNS, SASEGT. Trimming removed 2 bases from V and 5 bases from J, with 13 bases in between. The CDR3 sequence is CASSEIWQGNNEQFF. Here the CDR3 DNA reads TGTGCCAGCAGTGAAATTTGGCAGGGGAACAATGAGCAGTTCTTC.

This clone has more than one count but fewer than ten. The CDR3 is CASSLSATGRTKVEKLFF. CDR3 nucleotides: TGTGCCAGCAGCTTGTCCGCGACCGGGCGGACCAAAGTTGAAAAACTGTTTTTT. The J gene is TRBJ1-4, the V gene TRBV5-8; D is ambiguous. The CDR3 sequence is 18 residues long. With 1 base removed from V and 7 bases from J, the gap between germline ends came to 23 bases. Looked up from germline, CDR1 is SGHTS and CDR2 is YDEGEE.

The chain combines TRBV30 with TRBJ2-5; 7 positions match TRBD2. Germline V gene data show CDR1 as GTSNPN and CDR2 as SVGIG (reference sequence). V shed 2 bases, J shed 5 bases, and the junction held 8 bases outside the gene matches. The CDR3 runs 14 residues. The CDR3 spells CAWSIGGFGETQYF. The CDR3 DNA is TGTGCCTGGAGTATCGGGGGGTTTGGTGAGACCCAGTACTTC.

The chain couples TRBV4-1 to TRBJ2-5, with TRBD1 as a possible D gene (6 bases). There are 15 residues in the CDR3. The V gene's germline CDR1 is MGHRA and CDR2 YSYEKL. V lost 1 base to trimming and J lost 2 bases, with 11 bases between them. CDR3 region: CASSQAQRGQETQYF. The CDR3 nucleotides read TGCGCCAGCAGCCAAGCCCAAAGGGGGCAAGAGACCCAGTACTTC.

The chain joins TRBV6-6 to TRBJ1-5, with D uncertain. The CDR3 runs to 11 residues. V shed 6 bases and J shed 6 bases, with 6 bases lying between them. The germline V gene has CDR1 MNHNY and CDR2 SVGAGI (reference sequence). The DNA for the CDR3 is TGTGCCAGCAGCAACAGTCAGCCCCAGCATTTT. Translation gives CASSNSQPQHF.

The chain recombines TRBV11-1 with TRBJ1-2, with D perhaps TRBD1 (5 bases). V lost 3 bases to trimming and J lost 2 bases, with 7 bases between them. The CDR3 runs to 13 residues. Germline V gene lookup returns CDR1 SGHAT and CDR2 FQDESV (reference sequence). CDR3 in amino acids: CASSFRTNYGYTF. The CDR3, as DNA: TGTGCCAGCAGCTTCCGGACAAACTATGGCTACACCTTC.

The V gene is TRBV4-1, the J gene TRBJ2-7; 13 positions match TRBD2. The V segment lost 6 bases and the J segment 4 bases; nucleotides outside the gene matches: 6. CDR1 MGHRA and CDR2 YSYEKL come from the germline V gene. The CDR3 is made up of 15 amino acids. CDR3 bases: TGCGCCAGCAGGAAAGGACTAGCGGGAGAGTACGAGCAGTACTTC. Protein sequence: CASRKGLAGEYEQYF.

The CDR3: CASSIGQDTGELFF. The DNA of the CDR3 is TGTGCCAGTAGTATAGGTCAGGACACCGGGGAGCTGTTTTTT. The chain combines TRBV19 with TRBJ2-2, with D hard to call. Germline CDR1 LNHDA, CDR2 SQIVND (reference sequence). The CDR3 spans 14 residues. Trimming pared 1 base from V and 3 bases from J, leaving 6 bases between.

The chain links TRBV6-1 to TRBJ2-7; D is ambiguous. V was pared by 2 bases and J by 7 bases, with 21 bases between. Per the germline V gene, CDR1 is MNHNS and CDR2 is SASEGT. The CDR3 runs to 16 residues. The CDR3 here is CASSEPRAQPPGEQYF. CDR3 nucleotide sequence: TGTGCCAGCAGTGAACCTCGGGCCCAGCCCCCGGGTGAGCAGTACTTC.

This chain connects TRBV28 to TRBJ2-1, with TRBD2 matching over 8 bases. Germline V gives CDR1 MDHEN, CDR2 SYDVKM. V shed 6 bases and J 3 bases; nucleotides not matched to a gene: 10. The CDR3 extends over 16 amino acids. The CDR3 loop is CASSRGGGPHYNEQFF. For the CDR3, the DNA is TGTGCCAGCAGCCGGGGGGGAGGCCCTCACTACAATGAGCAGTTCTTC.

The chain's CDR3 is CASRPRLEETQYF. The CDR3 region has the DNA TGCGCCAGCAGACCGCGACTGGAAGAGACCCAGTACTTC. This chain joins TRBV10-2 and TRBJ2-5; no definite D call. V lost 6 bases to trimming and J lost 3 bases, with 11 bases between them. CDR1 WSHSY and CDR2 SAAADI come from the germline V gene. The CDR3 has 13 amino acids.

This sequence joins TRBV7-8 and TRBJ1-1, with D perhaps matching TRBD1 (6 bases). Germline CDR1 reads SGHVS; CDR2 reads FQNEAQ. The V and J ends lost 7 bases and 8 bases respectively, with 23 bases between them. This CDR3 is built from 15 residues. Here the CDR3 reads CASTPTPGGPQEAFF. The CDR3, as DNA: TGTGCCAGCACCCCGACCCCCGGGGGCCCCCAGGAAGCTTTCTTT. The whole variable domain, remainder taken from reference TRBV7-8 and TRBJ1-1, is GAGVSQSPRYKVAKRGQDVALRCDPISGHVSLFWYQQALGQGPEFLTYFQNEAQLDKSGLPSDRFFAERPEGSVSTLKIQRTQQEDSAVYLCASTPTPGGPQEAFFGQGTRLTVV.

This clone was seen once. The chain carries TRBV4-1 and TRBJ1-1; 9 nucleotides agree with TRBD1. V lost 1 base and J lost 0; bases outside the gene matches: 6. This CDR3 comprises 17 residues. Looked up from germline, CDR1 is MGHRA and CDR2 is YSYEKL. The CDR3 here is CASSQGGTGPLNTEAFF. In nucleotides, the CDR3 is TGCGCCAGCAGCCAAGGGGGGACAGGGCCTTTGAACACTGAAGCTTTCTTT.

The J gene is TRBJ1-3, the V gene TRBV29-1, with no clear D. The CDR3 spans 15 residues. Trimming cost V 0 bases and J 7 bases, with 16 bases left between them. CDR1 and CDR2 from the germline V gene are SQVTM and ANQGSEA. This chain's CDR3 is CSVEDRGRARNTIYF. CDR3 coding DNA: TGCAGCGTTGAAGATCGAGGGAGAGCGAGGAACACCATATATTTT.